This T cell receptor (beta chain) derives from a study of technical replicates of blood from a handful of donors. TCRdb keeps only in-frame clones here, not all; method: immunoSEQ multiplex PCR. The sample comprises under 95,000 clones, roughly 94% of which are singletons, and roughly 0.25% rests with the top ten. V gave up 3 bases and J gave up 4 bases, with 12 bases separating them. CDR3 length: 14 residues. Germline V CDR1 and CDR2: MDHEN, SYDVKM. Sequencing input: T cells isolated from PBMCs. V and J are TRBV28 and TRBJ1-2; D is perhaps TRBD1 (5 bases). This clonotype originated in a human donor in good health. CDR3 in DNA: TGTGCCAGCAGTTTTAGGGGATTTGGCTATGGCTACACCTTC. It yields the protein CASSFRGFGYGYTF.